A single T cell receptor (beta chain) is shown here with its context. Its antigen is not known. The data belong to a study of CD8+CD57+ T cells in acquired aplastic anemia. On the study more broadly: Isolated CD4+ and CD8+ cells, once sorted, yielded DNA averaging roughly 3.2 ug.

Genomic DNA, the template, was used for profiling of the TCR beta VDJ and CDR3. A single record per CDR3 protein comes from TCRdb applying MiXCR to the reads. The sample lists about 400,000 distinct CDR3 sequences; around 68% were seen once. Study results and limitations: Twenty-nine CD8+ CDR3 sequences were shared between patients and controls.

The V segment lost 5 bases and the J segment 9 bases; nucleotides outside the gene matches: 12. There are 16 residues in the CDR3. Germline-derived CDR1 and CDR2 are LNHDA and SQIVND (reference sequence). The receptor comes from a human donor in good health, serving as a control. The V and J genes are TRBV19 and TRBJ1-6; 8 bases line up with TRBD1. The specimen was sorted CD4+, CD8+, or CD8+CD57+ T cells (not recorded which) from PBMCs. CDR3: CASSGVTGDLFSPLHF. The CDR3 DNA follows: TGTGCCAGTAGTGGGGTGACAGGGGATCTCTTTTCACCCCTCCACTTT. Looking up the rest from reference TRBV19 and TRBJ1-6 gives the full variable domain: DGGITQSPKYLFRKEGQNVTLSCEQNLNHDAMYWYRQDPGQGLRLIYYSQIVNDFQKGDIAEGYSVSREKKESFPLTVTSAQKNPTAFYLCASSGVTGDLFSPLHFGNGTRLTVT.